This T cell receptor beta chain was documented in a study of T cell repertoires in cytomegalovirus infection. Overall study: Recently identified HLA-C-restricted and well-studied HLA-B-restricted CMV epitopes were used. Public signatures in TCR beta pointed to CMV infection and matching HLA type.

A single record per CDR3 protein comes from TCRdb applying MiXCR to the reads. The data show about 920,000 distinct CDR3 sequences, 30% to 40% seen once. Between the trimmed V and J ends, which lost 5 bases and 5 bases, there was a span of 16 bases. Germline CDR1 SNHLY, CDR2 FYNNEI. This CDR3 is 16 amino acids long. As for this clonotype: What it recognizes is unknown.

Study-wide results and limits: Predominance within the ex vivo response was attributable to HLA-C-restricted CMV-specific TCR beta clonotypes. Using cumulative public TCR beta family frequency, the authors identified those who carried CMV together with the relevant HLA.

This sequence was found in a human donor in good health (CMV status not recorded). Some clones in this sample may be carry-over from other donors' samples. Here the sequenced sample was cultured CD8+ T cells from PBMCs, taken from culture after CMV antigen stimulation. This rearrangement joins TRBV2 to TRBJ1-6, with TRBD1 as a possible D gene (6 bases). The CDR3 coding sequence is TGTGCCAGCAGTTATTACAGGGAAAAGGATAATTCACCCCTCCACTTT. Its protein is CASSYYREKDNSPLHF.